The 20 T cell receptor beta chains below were found in one sample sequenced in a study of shared clonotypes between healthy human individuals. Assay: immunoSEQ multiplex PCR; the TCRdb copy retains only in-frame clones and omits some. The sample has roughly 2.1 million clones, approximately 94% seen once; the top ten hold around 1.7%. The naive CD8 population came from CD45RO-negative cells selected for CCR7, without terminally differentiated effector memory CD45RA+ cells. Sequencing was carried out using naive CD8+ T cells from PBMCs. The origin of the receptors is a man in his late teens or twenties in good health. Some clones in this sample may be carry-over from other donors' samples.

V gene TRBV7-9 combines with J gene TRBJ1-5, with a possible D match to TRBD1 (6 bases). CDR1 and CDR2 from the germline V gene are SEHNR and FQNEAQ (reference sequence). V shed 8 bases and J shed 2 bases, with 10 bases lying between them. This CDR3 is built from 13 residues. CDR3 nucleotide sequence: TGTGCCAGCTCAGAGGGGGGCAATCAGCCCCAGCATTTT. It is translated as CASSEGGNQPQHF. Full variable domain (remainder filled in from reference TRBV7-9 and TRBJ1-5): DTGVSQNPRHKITKRGQNVTFRCDPISEHNRLYWYRQTLGQGPEFLTYFQNEAQLEKSRLLSDRFSAERPKGSFSTLEIQRTEQGDSAMYLCASSEGGNQPQHFGDGTRLSIL.

The chain couples TRBV7-9 to TRBJ1-1; D not resolved. CDR3 size: 12 residues. The V gene's germline CDR1 is SEHNR and CDR2 FQNEAQ (reference sequence). V lost 3 bases and J lost 9, with 11 bases in between. The CDR3 spells CASSFLIDQAFF. CDR3 nucleotide sequence: TGTGCCAGCAGCTTCTTAATCGACCAAGCTTTCTTT.

The V call is TRBV9, the J call TRBJ1-3; 7 bases line up with TRBD1. The germline V gene encodes CDR1 SGDLS and CDR2 YYNGEE. CDR3 size: 16 residues. The V segment lost 0 bases and the J segment 0 bases; nucleotides outside the gene matches: 3. The CDR3 is CASSVAPGGSGNTIYF. The CDR3 bases are TGTGCCAGCAGCGTAGCTCCAGGGGGCTCTGGAAACACCATATATTTT.

This clone was observed a single time. The chain couples TRBV19 to TRBJ2-1; no clear D gene. CDR3 size: 15 residues. Looked up from germline, CDR1 is LNHDA and CDR2 is SQIVND (reference sequence). V was pared by 3 bases and J by 6 bases, with 15 bases between. CDR3 sequence: CASSIRTTIPNEQFF. DNA for the CDR3: TGTGCCAGTAGTATCAGAACAACTATCCCCAATGAGCAGTTCTTC.

The chain is built from TRBV27 and TRBJ2-3, with TRBD2 identical over 10 bases. Germline lookup yields CDR1 MNHEY and CDR2 SMNVEV (reference sequence). This CDR3 region has 15 residues. V shed 4 bases, J shed 4 bases, and the junction held 5 bases outside the gene matches. The CDR3 nucleotides are TGTGCCAGCAGTTCCTCTAGCGGGAGCCCAGATACGCAGTATTTT. Its translation is CASSSSSGSPDTQYF.

J is TRBJ1-2 and V is TRBV27; 11 bases map to TRBD1. The germline gives CDR1 MNHEY, CDR2 SMNVEV (reference sequence). This CDR3 comprises 15 residues. V lost 3 bases and J lost 4; bases outside the gene matches: 4. CDR3 coding DNA: TGTGCCAGCAGTTTTATTGGGACAGGGGGCTATGGCTACACCTTC. Its protein is CASSFIGTGGYGYTF.

V is TRBV6-6 and J is TRBJ2-1; D perhaps matches TRBD2 (5 bases). The CDR3 loop spans 13 amino acids. Germline V gene lookup returns CDR1 MNHNY and CDR2 SVGAGI (reference sequence). V lost 6 bases, J lost 7 bases, and 13 bases lay in between. The DNA for the CDR3 is TGTGCCAGCAGACAAGGGAGTATTAATGAGCAGTTCTTC. Translation gives CASRQGSINEQFF.

The rearrangement joins TRBV11-2 to TRBJ2-4; 10 bases line up with TRBD2. V was clipped by 3 bases and J by 1 base; unmatched bases: 6. From germline, CDR1 is SGHAT and CDR2 FQNNGV. The CDR3 consists of 17 residues. The DNA of the CDR3 is TGTGCCAGCAGCTTCCCTAGCGGGAGCGGTGCCAAAAACATTCAGTACTTC. Protein product: CASSFPSGSGAKNIQYF.

The chain recombines TRBV7-9 with TRBJ2-1; D is perhaps TRBD2 (7 bases). CDR1 is SEHNR and CDR2 is FQNEAQ in the germline V gene (reference sequence). The CDR3 spans 16 residues. V was trimmed by 2 bases and J by 3 bases, leaving 14 bases between them. The CDR3 DNA is TGTGCCAGCAGCTTATTGGGGGCTAGCGGCTACAATGAGCAGTTCTTC. Protein sequence: CASSLLGASGYNEQFF.

This sequence joins TRBV7-9 and TRBJ1-2; tentative D call: TRBD1 (5 bases). This CDR3 spans 16 amino acids. CDR1 and CDR2 from the germline V gene are SEHNR and FQNEAQ (reference sequence). V was shortened by 1 base and J by 4 bases, with 16 bases between the two germline ends. The CDR3 region has the DNA TGTGCCAGCAGCTTAGACTCAACAGGCGAATCCTATGGCTACACCTTC. The encoded protein is CASSLDSTGESYGYTF.

The chain is built from TRBV4-2 and TRBJ2-6; a possible D gene is TRBD1 (6 bases). V lost 0 bases and J 2 bases, leaving 8 bases between the germline ends. Germline CDR1 and CDR2: LGHNA and YNFKEQ. The CDR3 extends over 16 amino acids. CDR3 sequence reads: CASSQDGGAGANVLTF. Here the CDR3 DNA reads TGTGCCAGCAGCCAAGATGGGGGCGCTGGGGCCAACGTCCTGACTTTC.

The chain joins TRBV11-2 to TRBJ2-1; a possible D gene is TRBD1 (5 bases). Trimming pared 1 base from V and 5 bases from J, leaving 18 bases between. Germline assignment: CDR1 SGHAT and CDR2 FQNNGV. The CDR3 contains 17 residues. In DNA form, the CDR3 reads TGTGCCAGCAGCTTAGGGCAGGGTCAGGCCCTAGACAATGAGCAGTTCTTC. It yields the protein CASSLGQGQALDNEQFF.

V is TRBV11-2 and J is TRBJ2-1, with 13 bases that match TRBD2. The germline gives CDR1 SGHAT, CDR2 FQNNGV. The CDR3 runs to 17 residues. V was pared by 3 bases and J by 5 bases, with 7 bases of the junction left unmatched. CDR3 amino acids: CASSFYLGLAGNNEQFF. The CDR3 DNA reads TGTGCCAGCAGCTTCTATCTGGGACTAGCGGGGAACAATGAGCAGTTCTTC.

J is TRBJ1-1 and V is TRBV7-9, with D possibly TRBD1 on 5 matching bases. V lost 5 bases, J lost 4 bases, and 14 bases lay in between. Germline V lookup: CDR1 SEHNR, CDR2 FQNEAQ (reference sequence). This CDR3 has 14 residues. The CDR3 sequence: CASSRQTVGTEAFF. The CDR3 DNA reads TGTGCCAGCAGCCGTCAGACAGTTGGCACTGAAGCTTTCTTT.

The chain has TRBV4-1 and TRBJ2-5; D might be TRBD2 (7 bases). V lost 3 bases to trimming and J lost 2 bases, with 22 bases between them. The CDR3 has 18 residues. From germline, CDR1 is MGHRA and CDR2 YSYEKL. The CDR3 loop reads CASSQVTGGGGLQETQYF. Written as DNA, the CDR3 is TGCGCCAGCAGCCAGGTCACAGGCGGCGGGGGCCTTCAAGAGACCCAGTACTTC.

The V and J genes are TRBV11-3 and TRBJ2-3; D gene uncertain. The CDR3 consists of 13 residues. Deletions cut 4 bases from V and 4 bases from J, with 9 bases between. From germline, CDR1 is SGHNT and CDR2 YENEEA. This chain's CDR3 is CASSSRFADTQYF. In DNA form, the CDR3 reads TGTGCCAGCAGCTCTCGGTTCGCAGATACGCAGTATTTT.

The sample holds one count of this clone. The chain is built from TRBV5-6 and TRBJ2-1, with D perhaps TRBD2 (7 bases). V was pared by 4 bases and J by 9 bases, with 11 bases between. CDR3 length: 12 amino acids. Per germline, CDR1 SGHDT and CDR2 YYEEEE. The CDR3 nucleotides read TGTGCCAGCAGCGGGGAGGGGGTTGAGCAGTTCTTC. Translation gives CASSGEGVEQFF.

This chain uses TRBV4-2 with TRBJ2-3; D gene uncertain. Germline V lookup: CDR1 LGHNA, CDR2 YNFKEQ. CDR3 length: 14 amino acids. The V end was cut by 3 bases, the J end by 3 bases, with 10 bases between. This CDR3 is CASSHTLGTDTQYF. CDR3 nucleotides: TGTGCCAGCAGCCACACCCTGGGGACAGATACGCAGTATTTT.

Details on this clone: The identical CDR3 is also encoded by other nucleotide sequences in the sample. The chain combines TRBV9 with TRBJ1-3; D might be TRBD1 (5 bases). Germline V gives CDR1 SGDLS, CDR2 YYNGEE. The CDR3 contains 15 residues. V was trimmed by 0 bases and J by 0 bases, leaving 7 bases between them. The CDR3 sequence: CASSVDGGSGNTIYF. The CDR3, as DNA: TGTGCCAGCAGCGTAGATGGGGGCTCTGGAAACACCATATATTTT.

V is TRBV5-1 and J is TRBJ2-1, with TRBD2 as a possible D gene (5 bases). The CDR3 length is 16 residues. Germline V gives CDR1 SGHRS, CDR2 YFSETQ. Trimming stripped 3 bases from V and 4 bases from J, with 17 bases between. The CDR3 here is CASSSFERPIYNEQFF. The CDR3 nucleotides are TGCGCCAGCAGCTCCTTCGAGCGGCCCATTTACAATGAGCAGTTCTTC.